The 21 T cell receptor beta chains in this list originate from one sample, sequenced in a study of T cell clones after liver transplantation. Here immunoSEQ multiplex PCR was the method, and the copy in TCRdb shows in-frame clones only, minus some. The sample lists 55,000 or so clones, 70% to 80% occurring once. The sample here was CD4+ T cells from blood, taken before liver transplant. The source of these receptors is a human donor who received a liver transplant.

This chain links TRBV6-1 with TRBJ2-2, with TRBD1 identical over 8 bases. V dropped 1 base and J dropped 3; count of bases not matched to a gene: 7. Looked up from germline, CDR1 is MNHNS and CDR2 is SASEGT. The CDR3 has 17 residues. CDR3 sequence: CASSEGPGGMYTGELFF. As DNA, the CDR3 is TGTGCCAGCAGTGAAGGTCCAGGGGGCATGTACACCGGGGAGCTGTTTTTT.

This clone has only one observation. J is TRBJ2-7 and V is TRBV6-1; the D gene is possibly TRBD2 (7 bases). The germline V and J ends were trimmed by 11 bases and 3 bases, with 17 bases remaining between them. Germline assignment: CDR1 MNHNS and CDR2 SASEGT. The CDR3 is 13 amino acids. The CDR3 DNA follows: TGTGCCTCTCGGGGGGCGGAAGTCTACGAGCAGTACTTC. Its protein product is CASRGAEVYEQYF.

CDR3 sequence (DNA): TGTGCCAGCTCACCAGGGGACAGGGCGTATGGGGAAAAACTGTTTTTT. Its protein is CASSPGDRAYGEKLFF. The rearrangement links TRBV18 to TRBJ1-4; 9 bases are a match to TRBD1. V was clipped by 2 bases and J by 8 bases; unmatched bases: 9. Germline V gene lookup returns CDR1 KGHSH and CDR2 LQKENI. The CDR3 extends over 16 amino acids. Combining the CDR3 with reference TRBV18 and TRBJ1-4 gives the whole variable domain NAGVMQNPRHLVRRRGQEARLRCSPMKGHSHVYWYRQLPEEGLKFMVYLQKENIIDESGMPKERFSAEFPKEGPSILRIQQVVRGDSAAYFCASSPGDRAYGEKLFFGSGTQLSVL.

CDR3: CASSSDRDSRYYGYTF. In DNA form, the CDR3 reads TGTGCCAGCAGCTCAGACCGGGACAGCCGATACTATGGCTACACCTTC. This rearrangement joins TRBV7-9 to TRBJ1-2, with 7 nucleotides matching TRBD1. With 4 bases clipped from V and 3 bases from J, the junction kept 11 bases outside the gene matches. The CDR3 length is 16 residues. The germline CDR1 and CDR2 sequences are SEHNR and FQNEAQ (reference sequence).

Only a few counts were recorded for this clone. The chain uses TRBV5-6 and TRBJ1-1, with 8 bases that match TRBD1. In germline, CDR1 is SGHDT, CDR2 YYEEEE. The CDR3 totals 14 residues. Trimming took 4 bases from V and 4 from J; bases not matched to a gene: 6. CDR3 sequence: CASSPGQGGTEAFF. CDR3 in DNA: TGTGCCAGCAGCCCTGGACAGGGAGGCACTGAAGCTTTCTTT. The full variable domain, rest sourced from reference TRBV5-6 and TRBJ1-1, is DAGVTQSPTHLIKTRGQQVTLRCSPKSGHDTVSWYQQALGQGPQFIFQYYEEEERQRGNFPDRFSGHQFPNYSSELNVNALLLGDSALYLCASSPGQGGTEAFFGQGTRLTVV.

In its sample, this clone was seen a few times. The chain couples TRBV18 to TRBJ2-4; D is perhaps TRBD1 (5 bases). V dropped 0 bases and J dropped 9 bases, with 21 bases sitting between them. This CDR3 is 17 amino acids long. CDR1 is KGHSH and CDR2 is LQKENI in the germline V gene. The CDR3, as DNA: TGTGCCAGCTCACCACCGACACAGGACCGCCAAACGGGCATTCAGTACTTC. This gives the protein CASSPPTQDRQTGIQYF.

J is TRBJ2-7 and V is TRBV19, with 9 nucleotides matching TRBD1. After removal of 1 base from V and 3 bases from J, the junction contained 1 base not matched to a gene. CDR3 length: 14 amino acids. Germline V gene data show CDR1 as LNHDA and CDR2 as SQIVND (reference sequence). The CDR3 region is CASSIGTGDYEQYF. CDR3 bases: TGTGCCAGTAGTATAGGGACAGGGGACTACGAGCAGTACTTC.

The chain has TRBV7-3 and TRBJ2-5; 9 bases match TRBD2. The CDR3 runs to 16 residues. Per germline, CDR1 SGHTA and CDR2 FQGTGA. J was trimmed by 4 bases and V by 5 bases; bases with no gene match: 11. The CDR3 reads CASSQGGLAGTETQYF. CDR3 in DNA: TGTGCCAGCAGCCAAGGGGGACTAGCTGGGACAGAGACCCAGTACTTC.

This clone is deemed large. V gene TRBV18 combines with J gene TRBJ1-1; no firm D call. The V gene lost 5 bases and the J gene lost 7 bases, with 8 bases spanning the gap. The germline V gene has CDR1 KGHSH and CDR2 LQKENI. The CDR3 contains 11 residues. Here the CDR3 DNA reads TGTGCCAGCTCAACAGAGAATGAAGCTTTCTTT. Translated, it gives CASSTENEAFF.

The V and J genes are TRBV7-2 and TRBJ1-5, with D tentatively TRBD1 (6 bases). The germline V gene encodes CDR1 SGHTA and CDR2 FQGNSA. V dropped 3 bases and J dropped 7 bases, with 10 bases sitting between them. The CDR3 is 13 amino acids. CDR3 sequence reads: CASSLVDRQPQHF. CDR3 nucleotides: TGTGCCAGCAGCTTGGTTGACAGGCAGCCCCAGCATTTT.

This chain connects TRBV10-1 to TRBJ2-1, with unresolved D. The CDR3 is made up of 13 amino acids. Germline CDR1 is WNHNN and CDR2 is SYGVQD (reference sequence). V was cut by 4 bases and J by 3 bases, with 7 bases left in between. This chain's CDR3 is CASSAPGYNEQFF. CDR3 nucleotides: TGCGCCAGCAGTGCCCCGGGCTACAATGAGCAGTTCTTC.

The chain uses TRBV11-2 and TRBJ1-1, with TRBD1 as a possible D gene (6 bases). The CDR3 is made up of 15 amino acids. The V gene lost 3 bases and the J gene lost 4 bases, with 15 bases spanning the gap. Germline V CDR1 and CDR2: SGHAT, FQNNGV. CDR3 amino acids: CASSFSGGRGTEAFF. The DNA for the CDR3 is TGTGCCAGCAGCTTTAGCGGGGGGCGGGGCACTGAAGCTTTCTTT.

Written as DNA, the CDR3 is TGTGCCACCAGCAGAGATCCCGGGGGGAATCAGCCCCAGCATTTT. Translation gives CATSRDPGGNQPQHF. The chain employs TRBV15 and TRBJ1-5, with a possible D match to TRBD1 (5 bases). Per germline, CDR1 LNHNV and CDR2 YYDKDF (reference sequence). V gave up 0 bases and J gave up 4 bases, with 10 bases separating them. The CDR3 sequence is 15 residues long.

This chain connects TRBV23-1 to TRBJ1-1; a weak D match, TRBD1 (5 bases). TRBV23-1 is an open reading frame whose function is uncertain. V was cut by 2 bases and J by 0 bases, with 7 bases left in between. The CDR3 length is 14 residues. The CDR3, as DNA: TGCGCCAGCAGTCAAGAAGGGGTGAACACTGAAGCTTTCTTT. This translates into CASSQEGVNTEAFF.

The chain employs TRBV27 and TRBJ1-4; no firm D call. This CDR3 comprises 15 residues. The germline CDR1 and CDR2 sequences are MNHEY and SMNVEV (reference sequence). Deletions cut 6 bases from V and 8 bases from J, with 19 bases between. The CDR3 loop reads CASRVTGGGLEKLFF. The CDR3 DNA reads as TGTGCCAGCAGGGTAACGGGCGGCGGGTTGGAAAAACTGTTTTTT.

The chain employs TRBV9 and TRBJ2-2; 7 bases agree with TRBD2. The germline V gene encodes CDR1 SGDLS and CDR2 YYNGEE. Germline trimming cut 0 bases from V and 6 bases from J; bases unmatched to any gene: 8. CDR3 length: 16 residues. The chain's CDR3 is CASSVAQRGIAGELFF. CDR3 in DNA: TGTGCCAGCAGCGTAGCCCAGCGGGGAATAGCCGGGGAGCTGTTTTTT.

This clone was detected a few times. The chain carries TRBV2 and TRBJ1-6; D remains ambiguous. With 4 bases removed from V and 9 bases from J, the gap between germline ends came to 10 bases. Germline CDR1 and CDR2: SNHLY and FYNNEI. This CDR3 spans 13 amino acids. In nucleotides, the CDR3 is TGTGCCAGCAGTGTGCGTTTAATTTCACCCCTCCACTTT. Its protein is CASSVRLISPLHF.

The chain has TRBV7-8 and TRBJ1-6; no clear D gene. V lost 1 base and J 6 bases, leaving 10 bases between the germline ends. From germline, CDR1 is SGHVS and CDR2 FQNEAQ. This CDR3 is 15 amino acids long. CDR3 nucleotide sequence: TGTGCCAGCAGCTTAGTGGCTCTAGCTAATTCACCCCTCCACTTT. Its protein is CASSLVALANSPLHF.

Turning to this clone: The junction departs from germline at one end; a sequencing error may be responsible. The genes are TRBV7-4 and TRBJ1-1; D uncertain. Per germline, CDR1 SGHVT and CDR2 SQSDAQ. The CDR3 covers 15 residues. This CDR3 reads CASSLDRGMKTEAFF. CDR3 sequence (DNA): TGTGCCAGCAGCTTAGATCGGGGTATGAAAACTGAAGCTTTCTTT.

V usage is TRBV2 and J usage is TRBJ2-1, with 12 positions matching TRBD2. CDR3 length: 15 amino acids. Germline-derived CDR1 and CDR2 are SNHLY and FYNNEI. After removal of 6 bases from V and 6 bases from J, the junction contained 6 bases not matched to a gene. The CDR3 DNA reads TGTGCCAGCAGCCAAACTAGCGGGGGGTTCAATGAGCAGTTCTTC. It codes for CASSQTSGGFNEQFF.

The chain is built from TRBV2 and TRBJ2-6, with a weak D call TRBD1 (6 bases). The CDR3 spans 17 residues. CDR1 and CDR2 from the germline V gene are SNHLY and FYNNEI. V was trimmed by 6 bases and J by 0 bases, leaving 15 bases between them. The CDR3 coding sequence is TGTGCCAGCAGGTACAGGGTCCGATCCTCTGGGGCCAACGTCCTGACTTTC. Translated: CASRYRVRSSGANVLTF.